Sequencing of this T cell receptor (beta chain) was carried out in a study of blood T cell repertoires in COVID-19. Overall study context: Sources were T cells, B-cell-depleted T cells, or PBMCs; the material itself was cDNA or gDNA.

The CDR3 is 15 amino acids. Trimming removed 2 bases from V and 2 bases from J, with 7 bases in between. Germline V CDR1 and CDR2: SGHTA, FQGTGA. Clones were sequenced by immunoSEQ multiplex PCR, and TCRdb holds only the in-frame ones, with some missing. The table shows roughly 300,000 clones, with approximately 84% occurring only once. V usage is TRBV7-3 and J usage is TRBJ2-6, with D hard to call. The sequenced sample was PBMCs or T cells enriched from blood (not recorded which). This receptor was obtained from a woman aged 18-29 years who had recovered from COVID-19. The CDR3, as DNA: TGTGCCAGCAGCTTATCAGGTCCTGGGGCCAACGTCCTGACTTTC. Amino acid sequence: CASSLSGPGANVLTF.